The next 21 T cell receptor beta chains were all read from a single sample in a study of blood T cell repertoires in COVID-19. Assay: immunoSEQ multiplex PCR; the TCRdb copy retains only in-frame clones and omits some. The repertoire holds more than 60,000 clones, 82% seen once, with roughly 13% in the top ten. Input material: peripheral blood. Every receptor here comes from a woman older than 75 with acute or convalescent COVID-19.

The table lists this clone with a count of one. The chain recombines TRBV4-1 with TRBJ2-7; 8 positions match TRBD1. V shed 6 bases, J shed 2 bases, and the junction held 9 bases outside the gene matches. The germline V gene encodes CDR1 MGHRA and CDR2 YSYEKL. CDR3 length equals 15 residues. The CDR3 DNA reads TGCGCCAGCAGTTCTAACCGGGACAGGCCCTACGAGCAGTACTTC. This gives the protein CASSSNRDRPYEQYF.

The CDR3 nucleotides are TGTGCCAGCAGCTTGTCGGCAGGGCAGTCACCCCTCCACTTT. It codes for CASSLSAGQSPLHF. The chain couples TRBV5-5 to TRBJ1-6; a possible D gene is TRBD1 (5 bases). Trimming took 1 base from V and 10 from J, leaving 12 bases between them. The length of the CDR3 is 14 residues. Germline-derived CDR1 and CDR2 are SGHKS and YYEKEE (reference sequence).

The CDR3 DNA reads as TGTGCCAGCAGTTTCCGGGGCAAAAACATTCAGTACTTC. It encodes CASSFRGKNIQYF. The V and J genes are TRBV6-5 and TRBJ2-4, with a possible D match to TRBD2 (5 bases). Germline V gene lookup returns CDR1 MNHEY and CDR2 SVGAGI. Trimming pared 4 bases from V and 3 bases from J, leaving 7 bases between. CDR3 length: 13 residues.

The chain carries TRBV14 and TRBJ1-1; D is possibly TRBD1 (6 bases). The germline V and J ends were trimmed by 6 bases and 7 bases, with 15 bases remaining between them. Looked up from germline, CDR1 is SGHDN and CDR2 is FVKESK. The CDR3 loop spans 13 amino acids. CDR3 region: CASSRVRTVEAFF. The CDR3 nucleotides read TGTGCCAGCAGTCGCGTCAGGACAGTTGAAGCTTTCTTT.

This clone was counted between two and nine times. The chain employs TRBV7-9 and TRBJ1-2; possible D gene TRBD1, 6 bases. Between the trimmed V and J ends, which lost 5 bases and 6 bases, there was a span of 22 bases. Germline CDR1 and CDR2: SEHNR and FQNEAQ (reference sequence). This CDR3 is built from 16 residues. DNA of the CDR3: TGTGCCAGCAGCCATCGACGCGTACCGTCAGGGGATGGCTACACCTTC. This encodes CASSHRRVPSGDGYTF.

The chain combines TRBV10-2 with TRBJ2-1, with TRBD1 matching over 7 bases. The CDR3 is 15 amino acids. The germline gives CDR1 WSHSY, CDR2 SAAADI. After removal of 4 bases from V and 7 bases from J, the junction contained 10 bases not matched to a gene. CDR3 sequence: CASSVQGSVANEQFF. Here the CDR3 DNA reads TGCGCCAGCAGTGTACAGGGGTCAGTAGCGAATGAGCAGTTCTTC.

The chain combines TRBV6-6 with TRBJ2-2; TRBD1 matches at 10 bases. The CDR3 is made up of 16 amino acids. Germline CDR1 is MNHNY and CDR2 is SVGAGI (reference sequence). The V segment lost 5 bases and the J segment 5 bases; nucleotides outside the gene matches: 8. The CDR3 DNA reads TGTGCCAGCAGTACGACAGGGGGCCTAGGGACCGGGGAGCTGTTTTTT. Its protein product is CASSTTGGLGTGELFF.

The chain has TRBV28 and TRBJ1-5; D may be TRBD1 (6 bases). Trimming left V 3 bases short and J 1 base short, with 10 bases between. The CDR3 covers 15 residues. Per the germline V gene, CDR1 is MDHEN and CDR2 is SYDVKM. CDR3 nucleotide sequence: TGTGCCAGCAGTTTTACAGGGTTGAGCAATCAGCCCCAGCATTTT. Amino acids: CASSFTGLSNQPQHF.

The V call is TRBV29-1, the J call TRBJ1-1; D possibly corresponds to TRBD1 (5 bases). Trimming removed 4 bases from V and 0 bases from J, with 12 bases in between. This CDR3 comprises 14 residues. The germline V gene encodes CDR1 SQVTM and CDR2 ANQGSEA. The CDR3 region is CSVAPGGVNTEAFF. CDR3 in DNA: TGCAGCGTTGCCCCCGGGGGAGTGAACACTGAAGCTTTCTTT.

This clone was recorded a few times. The V gene is TRBV5-4, the J gene TRBJ1-1; D might be TRBD1 (5 bases). From germline, CDR1 is SGHNT and CDR2 YYREEE (reference sequence). V lost 2 bases, J lost 6 bases, and 11 bases lay in between. The CDR3 loop spans 13 amino acids. CDR3 residues: CASSFPGLPEAFF. CDR3 DNA: TGTGCCAGCAGCTTTCCAGGGCTACCTGAAGCTTTCTTT. Filled out from reference TRBV5-4 and TRBJ1-1, the complete variable domain reads ETGVTQSPTHLIKTRGQQVTLRCSSQSGHNTVSWYQQALGQGPQFIFQYYREEENGRGNFPPRFSGLQFPNYSSELNVNALELDDSALYLCASSFPGLPEAFFGQGTRLTVV.

This chain uses TRBV28 with TRBJ1-5; D is unclear. The germline gives CDR1 MDHEN, CDR2 SYDVKM. The CDR3 sequence is 15 residues long. The V and J ends lost 3 bases and 3 bases respectively, with 12 bases between them. CDR3 nucleotide sequence: TGTGCCAGCAGTTTTGGGCAGGTTTCCAATCAGCCCCAGCATTTT. Protein: CASSFGQVSNQPQHF.

The chain employs TRBV5-4 and TRBJ2-3; TRBD2 matches at 7 bases. This CDR3 contains 15 residues. The ends lost 4 bases at V and 4 bases at J; junction bases unmatched: 9. CDR1 is SGHNT, CDR2 YYREEE, per germline (reference sequence). The CDR3 spells CASSPEGGSSDTQYF. Here the CDR3 DNA reads TGTGCCAGCAGCCCGGAGGGCGGGAGTTCAGATACGCAGTATTTT.

The chain uses TRBV28 and TRBJ2-1; 13 nucleotides agree with TRBD2. The CDR3 sequence is 21 residues long. Germline CDR1 MDHEN, CDR2 SYDVKM. The ends lost 3 bases at V and 0 bases at J; junction bases unmatched: 14. CDR3 in amino acids: CASSFPGPGLAGPSSYNEQFF. The DNA of the CDR3 is TGTGCCAGCAGTTTCCCAGGTCCGGGACTAGCGGGACCGAGCTCCTACAATGAGCAGTTCTTC.

The rearrangement joins TRBV19 to TRBJ2-1; TRBD2 agrees at 10 bases. The CDR3 covers 14 residues. After removal of 4 bases from V and 9 bases from J, the junction contained 6 bases not matched to a gene. CDR1 and CDR2 from the germline V gene are LNHDA and SQIVND (reference sequence). The CDR3 region is CASSTKAGGSEQFF. CDR3 in DNA: TGTGCCAGTAGTACAAAAGCGGGAGGGAGTGAGCAGTTCTTC. The full variable domain, its missing parts supplied by reference TRBV19 and TRBJ2-1, is DGGITQSPKYLFRKEGQNVTLSCEQNLNHDAMYWYRQDPGQGLRLIYYSQIVNDFQKGDIAEGYSVSREKKESFPLTVTSAQKNPTAFYLCASSTKAGGSEQFFGPGTRLTVL.

The J gene is TRBJ2-5, the V gene TRBV5-1, with 14 bases identical to TRBD2. The germline V gene has CDR1 SGHRS and CDR2 YFSETQ. V gave up 3 bases and J gave up 4 bases; unmatched junction bases: 8. CDR3 length: 17 amino acids. The CDR3 coding sequence is TGCGCCAGCAGCTCAAGTCCCGGGACTAGCGGGAGAGAGACCCAGTACTTC. Translated, it gives CASSSSPGTSGRETQYF.

The CDR3 bases are TGTGCCAGCAGTGGGGACTCCCTCATTTTCCACACTGAAGCTTTCTTT. This sequence encodes CASSGDSLIFHTEAFF. The chain couples TRBV2 to TRBJ1-1, with a possible D match to TRBD1 (5 bases). Germline CDR1 and CDR2: SNHLY and FYNNEI. The CDR3 loop spans 16 amino acids. Trimming shortened V by 4 bases and J by 3 bases, and 18 bases separated the two germline ends.

The chain is built from TRBV7-2 and TRBJ2-5; 10 nucleotides align to TRBD2. Germline CDR1 SGHTA, CDR2 FQGNSA. Losses at the gene ends were 4 bases for V and 5 bases for J; bases not matched to a gene: 10. The CDR3 totals 16 residues. As DNA, the CDR3 is TGTGCCAGCAGCTCCCATAGCGGGAGGATTAGGGAGACCCAGTACTTC. It codes for CASSSHSGRIRETQYF.

The V and J genes are TRBV4-1 and TRBJ2-3; 11 nucleotides match TRBD2. The trim removed 7 bases at V and 6 bases at J, leaving 6 bases unmatched. The CDR3 runs to 14 residues. In germline, CDR1 is MGHRA, CDR2 YSYEKL. The CDR3 DNA is TGCGCCAGCACCTCGACTAGCGGGACGGATACGCAGTATTTT. It is translated as CASTSTSGTDTQYF.

This clone was found once. V usage is TRBV7-8 and J usage is TRBJ2-2; 7 positions match TRBD2. Trimming cost V 6 bases and J 1 base; bases outside gene matches: 8. CDR3 size: 16 residues. Germline CDR1 reads SGHVS; CDR2 reads FQNEAQ. The CDR3 DNA sequence: TGTGCCAGCAGAACACGGTGGGGGGGGAACACCGGGGAGCTGTTTTTT. Its translation is CASRTRWGGNTGELFF.

The chain recombines TRBV2 with TRBJ2-7; TRBD2 matches 11 bases. V was pared by 6 bases and J by 2 bases, with 12 bases of the junction left unmatched. From germline, CDR1 is SNHLY and CDR2 FYNNEI. This CDR3 spans 17 amino acids. In DNA form, the CDR3 reads TGTGCCAGCAGGGCAACCTCTAGACTAGCGGGAACCTACGAGCAGTACTTC. Encoded protein: CASRATSRLAGTYEQYF.

The chain couples TRBV10-3 to TRBJ2-1; 12 nucleotides agree with TRBD1. The CDR3 is made up of 14 amino acids. CDR1 is ENHRY, CDR2 SYGVKD, per germline. Germline trimming cut 11 bases from V and 9 bases from J; bases unmatched to any gene: 11. DNA for the CDR3: TGTGCCGTTAACCGGGACAGGGGGCGCGGTGAGCAGTTCTTC. Translation: CAVNRDRGRGEQFF.